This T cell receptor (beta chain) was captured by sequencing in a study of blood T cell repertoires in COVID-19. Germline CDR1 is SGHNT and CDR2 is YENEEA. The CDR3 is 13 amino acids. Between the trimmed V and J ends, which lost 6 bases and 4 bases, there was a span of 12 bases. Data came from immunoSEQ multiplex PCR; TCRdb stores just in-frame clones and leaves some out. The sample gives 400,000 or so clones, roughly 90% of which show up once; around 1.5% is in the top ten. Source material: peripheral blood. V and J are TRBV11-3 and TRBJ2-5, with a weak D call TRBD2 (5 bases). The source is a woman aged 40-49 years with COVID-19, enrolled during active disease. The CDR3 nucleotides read TGTGCCAGCAGTCCCCCCCGGGGAGAGACCCAGTACTTC. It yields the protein CASSPPRGETQYF.